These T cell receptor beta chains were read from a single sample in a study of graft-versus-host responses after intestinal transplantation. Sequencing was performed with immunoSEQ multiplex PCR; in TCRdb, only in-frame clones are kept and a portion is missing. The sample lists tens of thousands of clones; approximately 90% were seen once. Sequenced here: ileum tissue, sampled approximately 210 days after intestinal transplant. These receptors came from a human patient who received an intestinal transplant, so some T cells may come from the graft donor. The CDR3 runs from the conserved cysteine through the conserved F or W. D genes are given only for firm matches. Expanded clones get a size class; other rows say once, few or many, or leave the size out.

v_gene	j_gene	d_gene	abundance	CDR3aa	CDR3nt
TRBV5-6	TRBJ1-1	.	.	CASSLVVGNTEAFF	TGTGCCAGCAGCTTGGTGGTGGGCAACACTGAAGCTTTCTTT
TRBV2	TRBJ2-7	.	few	CASSLLYEQYF	TGTGCCAGCAGCCTTCTCTACGAGCAGTACTTC
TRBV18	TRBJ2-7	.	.	CASSRTDTYEQYF	TGTGCCAGCTCACGGACAGATACCTACGAGCAGTACTTC
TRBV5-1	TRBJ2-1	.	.	CASSLVGAYNEQFF	TGCGCCAGCAGCTTGGTAGGGGCATACAATGAGCAGTTCTTC
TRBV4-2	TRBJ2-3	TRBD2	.	CASSQAAGTNTDTQYF	TGTGCCAGCAGCCAGGCCGCAGGGACTAACACAGATACGCAGTATTTT
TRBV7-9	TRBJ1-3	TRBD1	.	CASSLARMTGDENTIYF	TGTGCCAGCAGCTTAGCCCGGATGACAGGGGATGAAAACACCATATATTTT
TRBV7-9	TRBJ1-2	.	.	CASSPFFGGYTF	TGTGCCAGCAGCCCCTTCTTTGGGGGCTACACCTTC
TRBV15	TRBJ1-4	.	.	CATSRDPGPNEKLFF	TGTGCCACCAGCAGAGATCCCGGGCCCAATGAAAAACTGTTTTTT
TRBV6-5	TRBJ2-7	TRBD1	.	CASQTPTGAGEQYF	TGTGCCAGCCAGACCCCAACAGGGGCGGGCGAGCAGTACTTC
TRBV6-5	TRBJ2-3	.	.	CASNRARPTDTQYF	TGTGCCAGCAACCGGGCGAGACCCACAGATACGCAGTATTTT
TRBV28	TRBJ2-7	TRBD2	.	CASSLRTSGSRPYEQYF	TGTGCCAGCAGTTTAAGGACTAGCGGGAGTAGACCCTACGAGCAGTACTTC
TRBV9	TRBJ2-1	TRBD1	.	CASSVQAGGLNEQFF	TGTGCCAGCAGCGTTCAGGCAGGGGGATTGAATGAGCAGTTCTTC
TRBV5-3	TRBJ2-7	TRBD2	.	CARSLGTSGNPYEQYF	TGTGCCAGAAGCTTAGGGACTAGCGGGAACCCCTACGAGCAGTACTTC
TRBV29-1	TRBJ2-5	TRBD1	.	CSVETGGDETQYF	TGCAGCGTTGAGACAGGGGGCGACGAGACCCAGTACTTC
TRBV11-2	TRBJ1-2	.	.	CASSLVPRRTYGYTF	TGTGCCAGCAGCTTAGTACCCCGACGGACCTATGGCTACACCTTC
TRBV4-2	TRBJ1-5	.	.	CASSQDLWGGGNQPQHF	TGTGCCAGCAGCCAAGATCTGTGGGGGGGAGGCAATCAGCCCCAGCATTTT
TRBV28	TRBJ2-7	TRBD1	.	CASRTTGGNSYEQYF	TGTGCCAGCAGAACAACAGGGGGCAACTCCTACGAGCAGTACTTC
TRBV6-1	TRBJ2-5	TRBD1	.	CASSEDRVRETQYF	TGTGCCAGCAGTGAGGACAGGGTTAGAGAGACCCAGTACTTC
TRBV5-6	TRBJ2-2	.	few	CASSLGGTNTGELFF	TGTGCCAGCAGCTTGGGAGGGACGAACACCGGGGAGCTGTTTTTT
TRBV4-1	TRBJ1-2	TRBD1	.	CASSQARQGAGGYTF	TGCGCCAGCAGCCAAGCGAGACAGGGGGCCGGCGGCTACACCTTC
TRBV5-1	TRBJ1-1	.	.	CASSWWEENTEAFF	TGCGCCAGCAGCTGGTGGGAGGAGAACACTGAAGCTTTCTTT
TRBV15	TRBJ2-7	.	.	CATSTSPYYEQYF	TGTGCCACCAGCACCTCACCTTACTACGAGCAGTACTTC
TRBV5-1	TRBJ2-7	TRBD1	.	CASSLAFGTGGYEQYF	TGCGCCAGCAGCTTGGCCTTTGGGACAGGTGGTTACGAGCAGTACTTC
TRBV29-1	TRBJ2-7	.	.	CSVGGASSYEQYF	TGCAGCGTTGGGGGGGCGTCCTCCTACGAGCAGTACTTC
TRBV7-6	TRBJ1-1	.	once	CASSFSANTEAFF	TGTGCCAGCAGCTTTAGTGCGAACACTGAAGCTTTCTTT
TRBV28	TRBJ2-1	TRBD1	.	CASSLFGQGVHEQFF	TGTGCCAGCAGTTTATTTGGACAGGGTGTACATGAGCAGTTCTTC
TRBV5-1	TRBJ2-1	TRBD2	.	CASSLMAGGDGEQFF	TGCGCCAGCAGCTTGATGGCGGGAGGGGACGGTGAGCAGTTCTTC
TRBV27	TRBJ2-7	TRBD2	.	CASGPDPPGLAGLSLYEQYF	TGTGCCAGCGGGCCGGACCCCCCGGGACTAGCGGGACTCTCTCTCTACGAGCAGTACTTC
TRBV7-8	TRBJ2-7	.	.	CASSLVDGATYEQYF	TGTGCCAGCAGCTTAGTCGACGGGGCCACCTACGAGCAGTACTTC
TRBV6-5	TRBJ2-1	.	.	CASATVQYHEQFF	TGTGCCAGCGCAACGGTCCAGTACCATGAGCAGTTCTTC
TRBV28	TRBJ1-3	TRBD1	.	CASSSDRGDTIYF	TGTGCCAGCAGTTCGGACAGGGGGGACACCATATATTTT
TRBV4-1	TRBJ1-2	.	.	CASSPQGPSNYGYTF	TGCGCCAGCAGCCCGCAGGGACCTTCTAACTATGGCTACACCTTC
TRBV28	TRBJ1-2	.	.	CASSETGKNYGYTF	TGTGCCAGCAGTGAGACCGGGAAAAACTATGGCTACACCTTC
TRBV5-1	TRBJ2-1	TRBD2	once	CASSLDTSGRYSQFF	TGCGCCAGCAGCTTGGATACTAGCGGGCGCTACAGTCAGTTCTTC
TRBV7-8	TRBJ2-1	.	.	CASSLVGGMSYNEQFF	TGTGCCAGCAGCTTAGTAGGGGGGATGTCCTACAATGAGCAGTTCTTC
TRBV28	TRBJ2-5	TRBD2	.	CASSNPAGTSGSARETQYF	TGTGCCAGCAGTAATCCGGCCGGGACTAGCGGGAGTGCTCGGGAGACCCAGTACTTC
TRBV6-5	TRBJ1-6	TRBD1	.	CASRGTGLFSPLHF	TGTGCCAGCAGGGGGACAGGGCTTTTTTCACCCCTCCACTTT
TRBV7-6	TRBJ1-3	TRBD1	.	CASSLARSGGRAHSGNTIYF	TGTGCCAGCAGCTTAGCGCGCTCAGGGGGCCGAGCCCACTCTGGAAACACCATATATTTT
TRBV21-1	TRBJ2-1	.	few	CASSKEGRGKMGEQFF	TGTGCCAGCAGCAAAGAGGGGCGGGGAAAGATGGGTGAGCAGTTCTTC
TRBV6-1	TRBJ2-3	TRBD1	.	CASTLGQGSTDTQYF	TGTGCCAGCACCCTCGGACAGGGCAGCACAGATACGCAGTATTTT
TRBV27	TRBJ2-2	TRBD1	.	CASSLGAGGWTGELFF	TGTGCCAGCAGTTTAGGGGCAGGGGGATGGACCGGGGAGCTGTTTTTT
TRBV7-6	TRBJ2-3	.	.	CASSLEGGTQYF	TGTGCCAGCAGCTTAGAAGGGGGTACGCAGTATTTT
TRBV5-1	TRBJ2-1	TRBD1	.	CASSSQGAAEQFF	TGCGCCAGCAGCTCTCAGGGGGCGGCTGAGCAGTTCTTC
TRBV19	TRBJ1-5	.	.	CASSTVNSNQPQHF	TGTGCCAGTAGTACCGTAAATAGCAATCAGCCCCAGCATTTT
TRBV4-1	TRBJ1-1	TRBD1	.	CASSQPGQGSGTEAFF	TGCGCCAGCAGCCAACCGGGACAGGGTAGCGGCACTGAAGCTTTCTTT